This T cell receptor (beta chain) appears in the sequencing data of a study of blood T cell repertoires in COVID-19. Whole-study context: Both acute and convalescent COVID-19 samples were obtained from the United States, Italy and Spain. Nucleic acid was either cDNA or gDNA, and it came from T cells, B-cell-depleted T cells, or PBMCs.

Source study methods: Amplification from reference gene primers served as the basis for estimated nucleated cell counts. Repertoires were generated with immunoSEQ multiplex PCR, while TCRdb's copy carries only in-frame clones and drops some. For V, J and clone size, that table is used; D and trimming come from the DNA. The sample contains about 220,000 clones, around nine tenths of which appear only once. The sequencing sample was made of peripheral blood. This TCR derives from a man aged 35 to 55 with acute or convalescent COVID-19.

Written as DNA, the CDR3 is TGTGCCAGCAGCTTAGATTCAAGGGCTAGCGGGTCCTACGAGCAGTACTTC. It translates to CASSLDSRASGSYEQYF. The rearrangement links TRBV11-2 to TRBJ2-7; TRBD2 agrees at 8 bases. The CDR3 has 17 amino acids. From germline, CDR1 is SGHAT and CDR2 FQNNGV. The V and J ends lost 0 bases and 1 base, in that order; junction bases with no gene match: 8. The full variable domain, completed using reference TRBV11-2 and TRBJ2-7, is EAGVAQSPRYKIIEKRQSVAFWCNPISGHATLYWYQQILGQGPKLLIQFQNNGVVDDSQLPKDRFSAERLKGVDSTLKIQPAKLEDSAVYLCASSLDSRASGSYEQYFGPGTRLTVT.